One T cell receptor beta chain is described in this entry. Its cognate antigen has yet to be identified. Per-base qualities were not stored, and no clone one base away is much larger. Each collaborating institution followed its own protocols to collect whole blood in K2EDTA tubes. Collaborator samples were shipped for TCRbeta analysis as frozen whole blood, isolated PBMCs, or DNA extracted from either sample type. The data were taken from a study of blood T cell repertoires in COVID-19 (TCRdb year 2020). In terms of the full investigation: Collaborator samples came from the United States, Italy and Spain and covered acute and convalescent phases of COVID-19. Samples came from the ongoing ImmuneRACE study (first 160 participants) plus 1,254 subjects from 6 global collaborators. Deeply sampled blood TCRbeta repertoires from subjects exposed to, actively infected with, or recovered from COVID-19 were included in the dataset. Where available, HLA class I and class II types were obtained from metadata supplied by the sample provider rather than from assay-based typing. The repertoires were released in a freely available public database intended as a resource for research on the immune response to SARS-CoV-2. Nearly every sample came with metadata listing a de-identified subject ID, COVID-19 status, age in years and sex. The prospective study material was composed of cDNA or gDNA derived from T cells, B-cell-depleted T cells, or PBMCs.

The immunoSEQ Assay, a bias-controlled multiplex PCR, was used to amplify TCRbeta CDR3 regions from genomic DNA. On the authors' methods: The number of nucleated cells in each sample was estimated from the amplification of reference gene primers within the assay. To quantify the absolute abundance of each unique TCRbeta CDR3 rearrangement, sequence reads were collapsed and filtered. For each sample, productive Simpson clonality was calculated as the square root of Simpson's diversity index across productive rearrangements. Held by TCRdb, this immuneACCESS table contains in-frame sequences only and omits some clones. Under half of the omission traces to an unresolved V gene where checked; the cause of the rest is unknown. V, J and clone size were drawn from that table, and D and trimming were deduced from the DNA. This sample lists more than 40,000 clones; about 86% were detected once. The top ten clonotypes cover around 3.2% of the sample.

What the authors observed across the whole study: The quantity of clinical and demographic metadata differed by source and by participant and was supplied without curation.

V is clipped by 5 bases and J by 8 bases, and the sequence between their germline boundaries is 17 bases long. As encoded in the germline V gene, CDR1 is SGHTA while CDR2 is FQGNSA. Including cysteine and phenylalanine, the CDR3 has 14 amino acids. Solely the CDR3 DNA is kept, with 42 bases framed from the first base. The source material was peripheral blood. This chain joins TRBV7-2 to TRBJ2-3; tentative D gene TRBD2, with 6 bases matching. This TCR was recovered from an elderly woman with acute or convalescent COVID-19. The CDR3 protein sequence reads: CASSTGPSEGTQYF. The DNA sequence is given as TGTGCCAGCAGCACGGGGCCTAGCGAGGGTACGCAGTATTTT. With the rest looked up from the reference TRBV7-2 and TRBJ2-3 genes rather than sequenced, the full variable domain is GAGVSQSPSNKVTEKGKDVELRCDPISGHTALYWYRQSLGQGLEFLIYFQGNSAPDKSGLPSDRFSAERTGGSVSTLTIQRTQQEDSAVYLCASSTGPSEGTQYFGPGTRLTVL.